Listed below are T cell receptor beta chains from one sample, sequenced in a study of blood T cell repertoires in COVID-19. Sequencing used immunoSEQ multiplex PCR; TCRdb keeps in-frame clones, though not all of them. The sample lists some 80,000 clones, around nine tenths occurring once. The source material was peripheral blood. These receptors came from an elderly woman with active or convalescent COVID-19. CDR3s include the opening cysteine and the closing phenylalanine or tryptophan. D genes are given only for firm matches. Where a row states a size, it is once, few, many or the class of an expanded clone; other rows omit it.

clone_size: few
d_call: NA
j_call: TRBJ2-3
v_call: TRBV13
cdr3_aa: CASSLRGSRFTDTQYF
cdr3_nt: TGTGCCAGCAGCTTACGAGGCTCCCGATTCACAGATACGCAGTATTTT

clone_size: NA
d_call: NA
j_call: TRBJ1-2
v_call: TRBV7-2
cdr3_aa: CASSSSGGSHYGYTF
cdr3_nt: TGTGCCAGCAGCTCGTCCGGGGGTTCTCACTATGGCTACACCTTC

clone_size: NA
d_call: NA
j_call: TRBJ1-1
v_call: TRBV7-8
cdr3_aa: CASSLSWTEAFF
cdr3_nt: TGTGCCAGCAGCCTCAGTTGGACTGAAGCTTTCTTT

clone_size: NA
d_call: NA
j_call: TRBJ2-2
v_call: TRBV6-5
cdr3_aa: CASSARDFTGELFF
cdr3_nt: TGTGCCAGCAGCGCTCGGGATTTCACCGGGGAGCTGTTTTTT

clone_size: NA
d_call: NA
j_call: TRBJ1-2
v_call: TRBV12-3/TRBV12-4
cdr3_aa: CAIWGGGYGYTF
cdr3_nt: TGTGCCATCTGGGGGGGAGGCTATGGCTACACCTTC

clone_size: NA
d_call: TRBD1
j_call: TRBJ2-5
v_call: TRBV19
cdr3_aa: CASSRRGNQETQYF
cdr3_nt: TGTGCCAGTAGTCGCAGGGGGAATCAAGAGACCCAGTACTTC

clone_size: NA
d_call: TRBD2
j_call: TRBJ2-7
v_call: TRBV27
cdr3_aa: CASSLGLAREQYF
cdr3_nt: TGTGCCAGCAGTTTAGGACTAGCGAGGGAGCAGTACTTC

clone_size: NA
d_call: NA
j_call: TRBJ1-3
v_call: TRBV3-1/TRBV3-2
cdr3_aa: CASSQGTVGNTIYF
cdr3_nt: TGTGCCAGCAGCCAAGGGACAGTTGGAAACACCATATATTTT

clone_size: few
d_call: TRBD1
j_call: TRBJ1-4
v_call: TRBV11-2
cdr3_aa: CASSFQNRGEKLFF
cdr3_nt: TGTGCCAGCAGCTTTCAAAACAGGGGGGAAAAACTGTTTTTT

clone_size: NA
d_call: TRBD1
j_call: TRBJ2-1
v_call: TRBV5-6
cdr3_aa: CASSWRTGYEQFF
cdr3_nt: TGTGCCAGCAGCTGGCGGACAGGGTACGAGCAGTTCTTC

clone_size: NA
d_call: NA
j_call: TRBJ2-2
v_call: TRBV7-8
cdr3_aa: CASSLGTTNTGELFF
cdr3_nt: TGTGCCAGCAGCTTAGGGACTACAAACACCGGGGAGCTGTTTTTT

clone_size: NA
d_call: TRBD1
j_call: TRBJ1-2
v_call: TRBV28
cdr3_aa: CASTLGPQGVYGYTF
cdr3_nt: TGTGCCAGCACTCTGGGGCCACAGGGGGTCTATGGCTACACCTTC

clone_size: NA
d_call: NA
j_call: TRBJ1-1
v_call: TRBV7-9
cdr3_aa: CASSPGGLHRLNTEAFF
cdr3_nt: TGTGCCAGCAGTCCCGGGGGGCTACATCGCCTGAACACTGAAGCTTTCTTT

clone_size: NA
d_call: NA
j_call: TRBJ1-6
v_call: TRBV10-3
cdr3_aa: CAISESALSPLHF
cdr3_nt: TGTGCCATCAGTGAGTCGGCTCTTTCACCCCTCCACTTT

clone_size: NA
d_call: NA
j_call: TRBJ1-6
v_call: TRBV5-4
cdr3_aa: CASSLDSELPTPLHF
cdr3_nt: TGTGCCAGCAGCTTGGATTCCGAGCTCCCGACACCCCTCCACTTT

clone_size: NA
d_call: NA
j_call: TRBJ1-6
v_call: TRBV30
cdr3_aa: CAWSVTGSSYNSPLHF
cdr3_nt: TGTGCCTGGAGTGTTACAGGGAGCTCCTATAATTCACCCCTCCACTTT

clone_size: NA
d_call: NA
j_call: TRBJ2-1
v_call: TRBV29-1
cdr3_aa: CSARDGGINEQFF
cdr3_nt: TGCAGCGCCAGGGACGGAGGGATCAATGAGCAGTTCTTC

clone_size: NA
d_call: TRBD1
j_call: TRBJ1-2
v_call: TRBV5-4
cdr3_aa: CASSLGTGADYGYTF
cdr3_nt: TGTGCCAGCAGCCTAGGGACAGGGGCTGACTATGGCTACACCTTC

clone_size: NA
d_call: TRBD2
j_call: TRBJ2-3
v_call: TRBV7-2
cdr3_aa: CASSLGDYRTDTQYF
cdr3_nt: TGTGCCAGCAGCTTAGGGGACTATCGTACAGATACGCAGTATTTT

clone_size: NA
d_call: NA
j_call: TRBJ1-2
v_call: TRBV4-3
cdr3_aa: CASSRTRGSNYGYTF
cdr3_nt: TGCGCCAGCAGCCGCACCAGGGGTTCTAACTATGGCTACACCTTC

clone_size: NA
d_call: TRBD2
j_call: TRBJ2-3
v_call: TRBV6-1
cdr3_aa: CASSALAGGRRADTQYF
cdr3_nt: TGTGCCAGCAGTGCACTAGCGGGGGGGCGAAGGGCAGATACGCAGTATTTT

clone_size: NA
d_call: NA
j_call: TRBJ2-3
v_call: TRBV2
cdr3_aa: CASSDQSTDTQYF
cdr3_nt: TGTGCCAGCAGTGACCAAAGCACAGATACGCAGTATTTT

clone_size: NA
d_call: NA
j_call: TRBJ2-1
v_call: TRBV9
cdr3_aa: CASSVDPGAYNEQFF
cdr3_nt: TGTGCCAGCAGCGTAGACCCCGGGGCCTACAATGAGCAGTTCTTC

clone_size: NA
d_call: TRBD1
j_call: TRBJ1-4
v_call: TRBV11-2
cdr3_aa: CASSPRQGAGEKLFF
cdr3_nt: TGTGCCAGCAGCCCGCGACAGGGGGCGGGTGAAAAACTGTTTTTT

clone_size: NA
d_call: TRBD2
j_call: TRBJ2-1
v_call: TRBV11-2
cdr3_aa: CASSRLESGGMQFF
cdr3_nt: TGTGCCAGCAGCCGCTTAGAGAGCGGGGGGATGCAGTTCTTC

clone_size: NA
d_call: NA
j_call: TRBJ2-1
v_call: TRBV7-8
cdr3_aa: CASSLDRGGEQFF
cdr3_nt: TGTGCCAGCAGCTTAGACAGGGGGGGTGAGCAGTTCTTC

clone_size: NA
d_call: NA
j_call: TRBJ1-2
v_call: TRBV6-6
cdr3_aa: CASRPGGSMGYGYTF
cdr3_nt: TGTGCCAGCAGACCCGGGGGATCCATGGGGTATGGCTACACCTTC

clone_size: NA
d_call: TRBD1
j_call: TRBJ2-7
v_call: TRBV28
cdr3_aa: CASTHRGLYEQYF
cdr3_nt: TGTGCCAGCACCCACAGGGGGCTCTACGAGCAGTACTTC

clone_size: NA
d_call: TRBD2
j_call: TRBJ2-2
v_call: TRBV3-1/TRBV3-2
cdr3_aa: CASSQREGAGELFF
cdr3_nt: TGTGCCAGCAGCCAAAGGGAGGGCGCCGGGGAGCTGTTTTTT

clone_size: NA
d_call: NA
j_call: TRBJ1-5
v_call: TRBV28
cdr3_aa: CASTRTTGGNQPQHF
cdr3_nt: TGTGCCAGCACCCGAACCACAGGTGGCAATCAGCCCCAGCATTTT

clone_size: NA
d_call: TRBD1
j_call: TRBJ1-5
v_call: TRBV3-1/TRBV3-2
cdr3_aa: CASSQDGDRFQPQHF
cdr3_nt: TGTGCCAGCAGCCAAGACGGGGACAGGTTCCAGCCCCAGCATTTT

clone_size: NA
d_call: NA
j_call: TRBJ2-5
v_call: TRBV4-1
cdr3_aa: CASSQVGGQETQYF
cdr3_nt: TGCGCCAGCAGCCAAGTTGGCGGGCAAGAGACCCAGTACTTC

clone_size: NA
d_call: TRBD2
j_call: TRBJ2-1
v_call: TRBV2
cdr3_aa: CASSGGTSGRNPNYNEQFF
cdr3_nt: TGTGCCAGCAGTGGCGGGACTAGCGGGAGGAATCCCAACTACAATGAGCAGTTCTTC

clone_size: NA
d_call: NA
j_call: TRBJ2-3
v_call: TRBV29-1
cdr3_aa: CSANPTRGTDTQYF
cdr3_nt: TGCAGCGCGAACCCAACCAGGGGCACAGATACGCAGTATTTT

clone_size: NA
d_call: TRBD2
j_call: TRBJ2-7
v_call: TRBV27
cdr3_aa: CASRSGGAEQYF
cdr3_nt: TGTGCCAGTCGATCGGGGGGTGCGGAGCAGTACTTC

clone_size: NA
d_call: NA
j_call: TRBJ1-4
v_call: TRBV5-1
cdr3_aa: CASSPTSATNEKLFF
cdr3_nt: TGCGCCAGCAGCCCGACATCCGCAACTAATGAAAAACTGTTTTTT

clone_size: NA
d_call: TRBD1
j_call: TRBJ1-2
v_call: TRBV7-3
cdr3_aa: CASSLTSAGGSGYTF
cdr3_nt: TGTGCCAGCAGCTTAACAAGCGCAGGGGGAAGTGGCTACACCTTC

clone_size: NA
d_call: NA
j_call: TRBJ1-2
v_call: TRBV28
cdr3_aa: CASSLYSTGNYGYTF
cdr3_nt: TGTGCCAGCAGTTTATACTCGACGGGGAACTATGGCTACACCTTC

clone_size: few
d_call: NA
j_call: TRBJ1-2
v_call: TRBV9
cdr3_aa: CASSHTGNYGYTF
cdr3_nt: TGTGCCAGCAGCCATACAGGGAACTATGGCTACACCTTC

clone_size: NA
d_call: TRBD2
j_call: TRBJ2-3
v_call: TRBV3-1/TRBV3-2
cdr3_aa: CASSHGRLAGAPDTQYF
cdr3_nt: TGTGCCAGCAGCCATGGGAGACTAGCGGGGGCTCCGGATACGCAGTATTTT

clone_size: NA
d_call: NA
j_call: TRBJ1-2
v_call: TRBV4-3
cdr3_aa: CASSRSTVTDGYTF
cdr3_nt: TGCGCCAGCAGCCGGAGTACGGTGACAGACGGCTACACCTTC